This T cell receptor (beta chain) was observed in a study of circulating and synovial CD4+ cells in juvenile arthritis. The table came from immunoSEQ multiplex PCR; TCRdb's copy has only in-frame clones and leaves some out. The repertoire holds over 30,000 clones, with approximately 94% as singletons. For this clone: What it binds is unknown.

Study results and limitations: Bulk blood CD4 repertoires were more diverse than these. Bulk blood CD4 samples held at least an order of magnitude more or fewer genomes than CPL.

Trimming stripped 4 bases from V and 4 bases from J, with 16 bases between. CDR1 is SGHTA, CDR2 FQGTGA, per germline. The CDR3 loop spans 15 amino acids. Sequenced samples came from active juvenile idiopathic arthritis patients. Sequencing input: CD4+ T cells from blood. The chain recombines TRBV7-3 with TRBJ1-1; D is unclear. The clonotype comes from a human donor with juvenile idiopathic arthritis. This CDR3 reads CASSSQAWGGTEAFF. The DNA for the CDR3 is TGTGCCAGCAGCTCGCAAGCATGGGGAGGCACTGAAGCTTTCTTT. The full variable domain, its missing parts supplied by reference TRBV7-3 and TRBJ1-1, is GAGVSQTPSNKVTEKGKYVELRCDPISGHTALYWYRQSLGQGPEFLIYFQGTGAADDSGLPNDRFFAVRPEGSVSTLKIQRTERGDSAVYLCASSSQAWGGTEAFFGQGTRLTVV.